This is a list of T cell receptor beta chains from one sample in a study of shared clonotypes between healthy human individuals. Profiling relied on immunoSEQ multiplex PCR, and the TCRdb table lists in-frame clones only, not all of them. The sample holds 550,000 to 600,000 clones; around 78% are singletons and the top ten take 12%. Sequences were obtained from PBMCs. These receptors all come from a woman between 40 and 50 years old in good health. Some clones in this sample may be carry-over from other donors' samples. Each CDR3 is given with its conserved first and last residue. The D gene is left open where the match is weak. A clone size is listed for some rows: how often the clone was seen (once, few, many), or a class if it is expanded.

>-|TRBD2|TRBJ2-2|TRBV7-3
TGTGCCAGCAGCCAATCGGGACTAGCGGGAGCGAACACCGGGGAGCTGTTTTTT
CASSQSGLAGANTGELFF
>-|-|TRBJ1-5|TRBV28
TGTGCCAGCAGAGGCAACAGGGATCGTGAGCCCCAGCATTTT
CASRGNRDREPQHF
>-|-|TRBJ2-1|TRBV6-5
TGTGCCACCAAGAATACCTACAATGAGCAGTTCTTC
CATKNTYNEQFF
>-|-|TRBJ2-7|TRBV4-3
TGCGCCAGCAGCCAAGACTTTTGGGGCCAGCGGTCGCGGGGCTCCTACGAGCAGTACTTC
CASSQDFWGQRSRGSYEQYF
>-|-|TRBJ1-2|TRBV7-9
TGTGCCAGCAGCTTAGTCCCGTCGGTTAGGAGGGGACGGGGCTACACCTTC
CASSLVPSVRRGRGYTF
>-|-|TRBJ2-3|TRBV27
TGTGCCAGCAGCCCCGGGCGGGCAGATACGCAGTATTTT
CASSPGRADTQYF
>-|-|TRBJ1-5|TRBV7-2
TGTGCCAGCAGCTTAGAACAGCTTAGCAATCAGCCCCAGCATTTT
CASSLEQLSNQPQHF
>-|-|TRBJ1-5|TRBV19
TGTGCCAGTAGTATGGGCAGGGATCAGCCCCAGCATTTT
CASSMGRDQPQHF
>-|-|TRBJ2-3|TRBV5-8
TGTGCCAGCAGCTTGGTGCAGGACGAGCAGTATTTT
CASSLVQDEQYF
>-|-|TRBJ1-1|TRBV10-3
TGTGCCATCAGCGAGCCGGACATCAACACTGAAGCTTTCTTT
CAISEPDINTEAFF
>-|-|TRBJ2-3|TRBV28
TGTGCCAGCAGTTTCGGGGGTAGCACAGATACGCAGTATTTT
CASSFGGSTDTQYF
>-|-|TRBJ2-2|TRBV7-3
TGTGCCAGCAGCTTAAGATCCGGGGAGCTGTTTTTT
CASSLRSGELFF
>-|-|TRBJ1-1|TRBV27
TGTGCCAGCAGCCGAGGGGGGACTGAAGCTTTCTTT
CASSRGGTEAFF
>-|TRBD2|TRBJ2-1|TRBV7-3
TGTGCCAGCAGCTTGACGGGAGGGCCACATGAGCAGTTCTTC
CASSLTGGPHEQFF
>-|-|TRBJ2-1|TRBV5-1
TGCGCCAGCAGCTTGGGGGTAGCTTCCCCTGAGCAGTTCTTC
CASSLGVASPEQFF
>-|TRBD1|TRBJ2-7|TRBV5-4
TGTGCCAGCAGCCCGGGACAGGGGACTTACTACGAGCAGTACTTC
CASSPGQGTYYEQYF
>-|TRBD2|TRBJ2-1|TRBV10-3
TGTGCCATCAGTGCAACTGGGGGGGATGAGCAGTTCTTC
CAISATGGDEQFF
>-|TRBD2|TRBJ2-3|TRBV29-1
TGCAGCGTTAGGCCTAGCGGGAGCCCAGATACGCAGTATTTT
CSVRPSGSPDTQYF
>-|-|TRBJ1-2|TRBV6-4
TGTGCCAGCAGTGACTTTAAGGGGCTATACACCTTC
CASSDFKGLYTF
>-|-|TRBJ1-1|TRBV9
TGTGCCAGCAGCGTAGGTCTGGGGGCTGAAGCTTTCTTT
CASSVGLGAEAFF
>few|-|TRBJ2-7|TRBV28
TGTGCCAGCAGACCGGTGGGGGACGGAGCCTACGAGCAGTACTTC
CASRPVGDGAYEQYF
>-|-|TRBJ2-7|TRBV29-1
TGCAGCGTGCGGACAGCCTTGTACGAGCAGTACTTC
CSVRTALYEQYF
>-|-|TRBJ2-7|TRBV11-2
TGTGCCAGCACCTACGGGAAAGAGCAGTACTTC
CASTYGKEQYF
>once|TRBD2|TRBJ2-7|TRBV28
TGTGCCAGCAGTCCCGGGGGGGCGGGAGATTTCGAGCAGTACTTC
CASSPGGAGDFEQYF
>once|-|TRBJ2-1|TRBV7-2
TGTGCCAGCAGCCGGGACTTCTCCTACAATGAGCAGTTCTTC
CASSRDFSYNEQFF
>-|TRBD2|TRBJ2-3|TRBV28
TGTGCCAGCAGTTTGAGCGGGAGATTAAGTGCAAGTACGCAGTATTTT
CASSLSGRLSASTQYF
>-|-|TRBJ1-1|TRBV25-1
TGTGCCAGCAGTGACGGCAGAGAGAACACTGAAGCTTTCTTT
CASSDGRENTEAFF
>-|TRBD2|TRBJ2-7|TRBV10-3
TGTGCCATCAGGGGGGGGAGCGGGACTGACTACGAGCAGTACTTC
CAIRGGSGTDYEQYF
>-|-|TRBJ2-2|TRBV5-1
TGCGCCAGCAGCTTGGTGGCCAGGGGCACCGGGGAGCTGTTTTTT
CASSLVARGTGELFF
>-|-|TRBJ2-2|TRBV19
TGTGCCAGTAGTCCCTGGGGACAAAGGGACACCGGGGAGCTGTTTTTT
CASSPWGQRDTGELFF
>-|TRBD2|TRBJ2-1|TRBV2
TGTGCCAGCAGTGAACCTGGACTAGCGGTATACAATGAGCAGTTCTTC
CASSEPGLAVYNEQFF
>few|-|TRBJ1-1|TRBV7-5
TGTGCCAGAAGCTTATCTAGCGCGGAAGCTTTCTTT
CARSLSSAEAFF
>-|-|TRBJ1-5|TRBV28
TGTGCCAGCAGTTTACCCCGGGACACCCATCAGCCCCAGCATTTT
CASSLPRDTHQPQHF
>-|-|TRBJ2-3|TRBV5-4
TGTGCCAGCAGCTCGCAGGAGACAGATACGCAGTATTTT
CASSSQETDTQYF
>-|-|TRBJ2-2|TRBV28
TGTGCCAGCAGTTTTAGCGTTAACACCGGGGAGCTGTTTTTT
CASSFSVNTGELFF
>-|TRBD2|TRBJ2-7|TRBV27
TGTGCCAGCAGTTTAGCGGGAGAGTCGAGGGAGCAGTACTTC
CASSLAGESREQYF
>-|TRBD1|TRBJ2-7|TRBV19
TGTGCCAGTACAGGGGACAGCAACTACGAGCAGTACTTC
CASTGDSNYEQYF
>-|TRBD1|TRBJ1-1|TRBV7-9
TGTGCCAGCAGCTTAGGGTGGGCAGGGGGCAGGAACACTGAAGCTTTCTTT
CASSLGWAGGRNTEAFF
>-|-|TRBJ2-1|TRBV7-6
TGTGCCAGCAGCTTAGGGCCCGGGGCCCGATCGCATGACTATGAGCAGTTCTTC
CASSLGPGARSHDYEQFF
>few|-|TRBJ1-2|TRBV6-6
TGTGCCAGCACCTCCGGGACTCAAGGCGGCTACACCTTC
CASTSGTQGGYTF
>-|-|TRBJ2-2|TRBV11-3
TGTGCCAGCAGCTCCTCGCCTAGCGCCGACACCGGGGAGCTGTTTTTT
CASSSSPSADTGELFF
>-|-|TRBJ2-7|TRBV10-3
TGTGCCATCAGTGGGGCAGGAACCTACGAGCAGTACTTC
CAISGAGTYEQYF
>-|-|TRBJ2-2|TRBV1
TGCACCAGCAGCAGCAGCAGGGTTCCCCCCACCGGGGAGCTGTTTTTT
CTSSSSRVPPTGELFF
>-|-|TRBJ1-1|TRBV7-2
TGTGCCAGCAGCTTAGTCCCGGGAGGTGGGACTGAAGCTTTCTTT
CASSLVPGGGTEAFF
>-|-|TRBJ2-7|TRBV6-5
TGTGCCAGCAGTTACTCGAAGGACGGAGGATACGAGCAGTACTTC
CASSYSKDGGYEQYF
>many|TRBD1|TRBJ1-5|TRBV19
TGTGCCAGTAGACCTTTCACAGGGGGCGATGATCAGCCCCAGCATTTT
CASRPFTGGDDQPQHF